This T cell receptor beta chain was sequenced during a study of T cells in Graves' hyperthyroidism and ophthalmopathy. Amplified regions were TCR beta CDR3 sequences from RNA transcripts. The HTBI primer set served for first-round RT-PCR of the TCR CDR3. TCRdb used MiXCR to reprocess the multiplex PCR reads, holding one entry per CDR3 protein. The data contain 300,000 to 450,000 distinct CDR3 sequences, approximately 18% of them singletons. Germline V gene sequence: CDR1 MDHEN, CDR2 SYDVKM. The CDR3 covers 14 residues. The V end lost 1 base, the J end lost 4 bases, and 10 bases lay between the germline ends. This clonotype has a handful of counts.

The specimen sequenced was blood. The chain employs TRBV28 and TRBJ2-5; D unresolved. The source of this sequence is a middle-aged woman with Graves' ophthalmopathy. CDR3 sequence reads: CASSLSGEVETQYF. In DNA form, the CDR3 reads TGTGCCAGCAGTTTATCTGGGGAAGTAGAGACCCAGTACTTC.